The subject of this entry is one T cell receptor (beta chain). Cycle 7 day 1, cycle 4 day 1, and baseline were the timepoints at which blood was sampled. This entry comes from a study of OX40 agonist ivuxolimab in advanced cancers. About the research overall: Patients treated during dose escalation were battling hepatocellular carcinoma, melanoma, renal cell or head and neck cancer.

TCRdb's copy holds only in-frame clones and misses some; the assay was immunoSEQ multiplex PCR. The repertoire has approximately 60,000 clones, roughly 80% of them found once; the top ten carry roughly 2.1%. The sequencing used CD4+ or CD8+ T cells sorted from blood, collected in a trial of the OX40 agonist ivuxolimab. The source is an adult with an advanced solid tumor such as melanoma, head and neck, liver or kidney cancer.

The CDR3 nucleotides are TGCGCCAGCAGCTGGACGGGACTAGCGGTAGATACGCAGTATTTT. Amino acids: CASSWTGLAVDTQYF. The chain is built from TRBV5-1 and TRBJ2-3; 11 positions match TRBD2. Germline CDR1 and CDR2: SGHRS and YFSETQ. CDR3 size: 15 residues. V dropped 3 bases and J dropped 5; count of bases not matched to a gene: 5. Using reference TRBV5-1 and TRBJ2-3 for the parts outside the CDR3, the full variable domain is KAGVTQTPRYLIKTRGQQVTLSCSPISGHRSVSWYQQTPGQGLQFLFEYFSETQRNKGNFPGRFSGRQFSNSRSEMNVSTLELGDSALYLCASSWTGLAVDTQYFGPGTRLTVL.